Each of the 19 T cell receptor beta chains below was sequenced from the same sample in a study of beta chain features in type 1 diabetes. Study-level results: Across all four CD4+ subsets, people with type 1 diabetes showed modestly shorter TCRB CDR3s.

No antigen has been identified for these receptors. Isolated RNA was reverse transcribed in full, so expressed TCRB transcripts were sequenced. Clones were read by immunoSEQ multiplex PCR, and TCRdb kept only the in-frame ones, dropping some. The sample has some 640,000 clones, around 15% seen once. The sequenced sample was naive CD4+ T cells from blood. All receptors come from a man younger than 30 with type 1 diabetes.

This clone occurred a few times. The rearrangement links TRBV7-3 to TRBJ1-5, with a weak D call TRBD1 (5 bases). Per germline, CDR1 SGHTA and CDR2 FQGTGA. This CDR3 is 17 amino acids long. The ends were cut back, 1 base at V and 2 bases at J, with 15 bases in the middle. The CDR3 is CASSLKVEDTRNQPQHF. DNA for the CDR3: TGTGCCAGCAGCTTAAAGGTCGAGGACACGCGCAATCAGCCCCAGCATTTT.

This chain uses TRBV6-5 with TRBJ1-1; the match to TRBD1 covers 8 bases. Germline trimming cut 6 bases from V and 1 base from J; bases unmatched to any gene: 4. This CDR3 comprises 14 residues. From germline, CDR1 is MNHEY and CDR2 SVGAGI. Written as DNA, the CDR3 is TGTGCCAGCAGGCCCGGGACAGGGAACACTGAAGCTTTCTTT. This sequence encodes CASRPGTGNTEAFF.

This clone occurred a few times. The chain carries TRBV10-3 and TRBJ1-2; 8 nucleotides align to TRBD1. The CDR3 length is 14 residues. With V trimmed by 3 bases and J by 6 bases, 6 bases remained unmatched. The germline CDR1 and CDR2 sequences are ENHRY and SYGVKD. CDR3 sequence (DNA): TGTGCCATCAGTGAAGTGGCAGGGGGCGATGGCTACACCTTC. It translates to CAISEVAGGDGYTF.

This clone showed up just a few times. This chain connects TRBV5-5 to TRBJ1-2, with no clear D. Trimming took off 0 bases at V and 5 bases at J, with 5 bases between the two ends. The CDR3 is 12 amino acids. CDR1 and CDR2 from the germline V gene are SGHKS and YYEKEE (reference sequence). The CDR3 DNA reads TGTGCCAGCAGCTTGGAGCAGTATGGCTACACCTTC. Translated: CASSLEQYGYTF.

This clone was seen only a few times. The chain employs TRBV5-1 and TRBJ2-7; 8 bases agree with TRBD1. Germline-derived CDR1 and CDR2 are SGHRS and YFSETQ. The CDR3 is 14 amino acids. The trim removed 0 bases at V and 3 bases at J, leaving 2 bases unmatched. The CDR3 is CASSLVDRVYEQYF. The CDR3 DNA is TGCGCCAGCAGCTTGGTGGACAGGGTCTACGAGCAGTACTTC.

This clone has a handful of counts. The rearrangement uses TRBV7-2 and TRBJ1-2, with a weak D call TRBD1 (5 bases). The length of the CDR3 is 13 residues. Trimming stripped 3 bases from V and 7 bases from J, with 12 bases between. Germline CDR1 SGHTA, CDR2 FQGNSA. The DNA of the CDR3 is TGTGCCAGCAGCTTTCTTCAGGGACCTGGCTACACCTTC. Residues: CASSFLQGPGYTF.

The chain joins TRBV20-1 to TRBJ1-5; maybe TRBD1 (6 bases). CDR1 and CDR2 from the germline V gene are DFQATT and SNEGSKA (reference sequence). This CDR3 is built from 10 residues. V shed 5 bases and J shed 13 bases, with 12 bases lying between them. The CDR3 sequence: CSAGDKMQHF. For the CDR3, the DNA is TGCAGTGCTGGGGACAAAATGCAGCATTTT.

This clone appeared once. V usage is TRBV27 and J usage is TRBJ2-1, with TRBD1 identical over 10 bases. The V segment lost 6 bases and the J segment 5 bases; nucleotides outside the gene matches: 10. Germline-derived CDR1 and CDR2 are MNHEY and SMNVEV (reference sequence). The CDR3 consists of 16 residues. CDR3 nucleotides: TGTGCCAGCAGCCCATACGTTGGGACAGGGGACAATGAGCAGTTCTTC. Residues: CASSPYVGTGDNEQFF.

Here the CDR3 reads CASSLGSGPEQYF. CDR3 sequence (DNA): TGCGCCAGCAGCTTGGGGTCAGGGCCGGAGCAGTACTTC. The rearrangement links TRBV5-1 to TRBJ2-7; perhaps TRBD1 as D (5 bases). Germline V gene data show CDR1 as SGHRS and CDR2 as YFSETQ. V lost 0 bases and J lost 7, with 11 bases in between. The CDR3 extends over 13 amino acids.

This clone has only a few counts. V is TRBV19 and J is TRBJ1-1; D perhaps matches TRBD1 (5 bases). V gave up 6 bases and J gave up 1 base, with 9 bases separating them. Germline lookup yields CDR1 LNHDA and CDR2 SQIVND (reference sequence). This CDR3 region has 13 residues. In DNA, the CDR3 is TGTGCCAGTAGGCAGACAGAGAACACTGAAGCTTTCTTT. This gives the protein CASRQTENTEAFF.

This clone was counted between two and nine times. The chain couples TRBV9 to TRBJ2-7; no clear D gene. Germline CDR1 and CDR2: SGDLS and YYNGEE. V dropped 3 bases and J dropped 0 bases, with 16 bases sitting between them. This CDR3 is built from 16 residues. The DNA of the CDR3 is TGTGCCAGCAGCGCGACGACTGGGCTTCCCTCCTACGAGCAGTACTTC. This sequence encodes CASSATTGLPSYEQYF.

This clone turned up a few times. The chain combines TRBV29-1 with TRBJ1-1; TRBD1 matches at 10 bases. This CDR3 contains 12 residues. Germline values: CDR1 SQVTM, CDR2 ANQGSEA. Trimming removed 5 bases from V and 6 bases from J; junction bases left unmatched: 3. As DNA, the CDR3 is TGCAGCGTTACCGGACAGGGGGCTGAAGCTTTCTTT. It is translated as CSVTGQGAEAFF.

The chain recombines TRBV30 with TRBJ1-1; D possibly corresponds to TRBD1 (5 bases). Germline assignment: CDR1 GTSNPN and CDR2 SVGIG (reference sequence). Trimming took 5 bases from V and 4 from J, leaving 8 bases between them. The length of the CDR3 is 11 residues. The CDR3 coding sequence is TGTGCCTGGGACGGGGGCACTGAAGCTTTCTTT. It translates to CAWDGGTEAFF. Full variable domain (missing parts from reference TRBV30 and TRBJ1-1): SQTIHQWPATLVQPVGSPLSLECTVEGTSNPNLYWYRQAAGRGLQLLFYSVGIGQISSEVPQNLSASRPQDRQFILSSKKLLLSDSGFYLCAWDGGTEAFFGQGTRLTVV.

In its sample, this clone was seen a few times. In DNA, the CDR3 is TGTGCCAGCGCTGGGGTCGAGGGTTCACCCCTCCACTTT. The encoded protein is CASAGVEGSPLHF. J is TRBJ1-6 and V is TRBV7-9; no definite D call. V was cut by 8 bases and J by 9 bases, with 14 bases left in between. CDR1 is SEHNR and CDR2 is FQNEAQ in the germline V gene (reference sequence). The CDR3 loop spans 13 amino acids.

This chain connects TRBV2 to TRBJ2-1; D may be TRBD1 (6 bases). The ends were cut back, 2 bases at V and 4 bases at J, with 12 bases in the middle. CDR3 size: 15 residues. Germline CDR1 is SNHLY and CDR2 is FYNNEI. The CDR3 coding sequence is TGTGCCAGCAGTGAACAGGGGTCGGGGTACAATGAGCAGTTCTTC. Translated: CASSEQGSGYNEQFF.

This clone was counted between two and nine times. V gene TRBV7-3 combines with J gene TRBJ2-2; D possibly corresponds to TRBD2 (5 bases). The CDR3 has 15 amino acids. Looked up from germline, CDR1 is SGHTA and CDR2 is FQGTGA. The V end was cut by 1 base, the J end by 4 bases, with 10 bases between. CDR3 nucleotides: TGTGCCAGCAGCTTAATCCCTGGGAGCACCGGGGAGCTGTTTTTT. It codes for CASSLIPGSTGELFF.

The V gene is TRBV10-3, the J gene TRBJ2-5, with D perhaps matching TRBD1 or TRBD2 (5 bases each). This CDR3 is 14 amino acids long. The V end was cut by 5 bases, the J end by 5 bases, with 15 bases between. Germline assignment: CDR1 ENHRY and CDR2 SYGVKD. The CDR3 protein is CAISSPTGLETQYF. DNA for the CDR3: TGTGCCATCAGTTCTCCAACGGGGCTGGAGACCCAGTACTTC.

This clone was counted a few times. The chain combines TRBV4-1 with TRBJ2-5; 7 bases map to TRBD1. J was trimmed by 4 bases and V by 1 base; bases with no gene match: 15. The CDR3 has 18 amino acids. Germline CDR1 MGHRA, CDR2 YSYEKL. CDR3 nucleotide sequence: TGCGCCAGCAGCCAAGGAGGTCATTTTCGACAGGGTGGAGAGACCCAGTACTTC. Encoded protein: CASSQGGHFRQGGETQYF.

This clone was seen more than once but under ten times. The chain combines TRBV2 with TRBJ1-5; no clear D gene. Trimming took 1 base from V and 4 from J, leaving 5 bases between them. Germline values: CDR1 SNHLY, CDR2 FYNNEI. This CDR3 has 13 residues. CDR3 region: CASSEGQNQPQHF. Here the CDR3 DNA reads TGTGCCAGCAGTGAAGGGCAGAATCAGCCCCAGCATTTT.